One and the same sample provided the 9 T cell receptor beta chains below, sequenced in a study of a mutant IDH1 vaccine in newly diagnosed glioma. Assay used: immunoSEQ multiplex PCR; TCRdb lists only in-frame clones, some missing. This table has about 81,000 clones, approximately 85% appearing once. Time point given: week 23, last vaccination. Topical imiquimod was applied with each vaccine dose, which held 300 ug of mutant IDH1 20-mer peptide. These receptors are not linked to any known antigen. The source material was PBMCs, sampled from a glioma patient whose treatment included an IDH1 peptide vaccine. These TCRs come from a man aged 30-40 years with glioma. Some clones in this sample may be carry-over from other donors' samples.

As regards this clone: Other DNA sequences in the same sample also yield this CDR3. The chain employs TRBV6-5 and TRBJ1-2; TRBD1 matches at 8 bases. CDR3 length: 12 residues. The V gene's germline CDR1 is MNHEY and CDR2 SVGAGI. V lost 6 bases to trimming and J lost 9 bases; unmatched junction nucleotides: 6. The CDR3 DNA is TGTGCCAGCAGCCCCGGACAGGGCCGCTACACCTTC. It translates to CASSPGQGRYTF.

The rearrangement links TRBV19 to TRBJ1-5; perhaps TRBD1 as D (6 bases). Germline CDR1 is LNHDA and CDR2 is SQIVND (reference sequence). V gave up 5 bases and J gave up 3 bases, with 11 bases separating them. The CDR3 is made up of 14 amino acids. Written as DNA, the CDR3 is TGTGCCAGTAGTTTCGGGACATACAATCAGCCCCAGCATTTT. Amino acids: CASSFGTYNQPQHF.

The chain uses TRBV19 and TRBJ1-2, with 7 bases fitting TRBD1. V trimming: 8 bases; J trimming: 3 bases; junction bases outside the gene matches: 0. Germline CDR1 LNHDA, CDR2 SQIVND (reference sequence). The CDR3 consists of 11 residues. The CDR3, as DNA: TGTGCCAGTGGGACAGACTATGGCTACACCTTC. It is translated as CASGTDYGYTF.

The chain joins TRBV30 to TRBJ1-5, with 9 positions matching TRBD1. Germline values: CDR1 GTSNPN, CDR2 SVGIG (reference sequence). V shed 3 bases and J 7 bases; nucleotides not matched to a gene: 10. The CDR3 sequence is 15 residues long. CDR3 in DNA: TGTGCCTGGAGCGAACGGACAGGGGTAGGACAGCCCCAGCATTTT. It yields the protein CAWSERTGVGQPQHF.

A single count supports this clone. CDR3 bases: TGCGCCAGCAGCTGGAACTACAATGAGCAGTTCTTC. Amino acid sequence: CASSWNYNEQFF. The rearrangement links TRBV5-1 to TRBJ2-1, with no clear D. The V and J ends lost 3 bases and 3 bases respectively, with 4 bases between them. CDR3 length: 12 amino acids. The germline V gene has CDR1 SGHRS and CDR2 YFSETQ.

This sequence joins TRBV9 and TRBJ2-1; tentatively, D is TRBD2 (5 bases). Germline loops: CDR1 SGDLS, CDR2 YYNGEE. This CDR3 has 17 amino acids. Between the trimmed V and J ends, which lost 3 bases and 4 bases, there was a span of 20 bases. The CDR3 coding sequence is TGTGCCAGCAGCGCACGAACGGGATTCAGCTCTTACAATGAGCAGTTCTTC. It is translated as CASSARTGFSSYNEQFF.

In DNA, the CDR3 is TGTGCCAGCAGTGCAGGGGTCGCCACCTACGAGCAGTACTTC. The encoded protein is CASSAGVATYEQYF. This rearrangement joins TRBV25-1 to TRBJ2-7, with a tentative D call TRBD1 (6 bases). This CDR3 spans 14 amino acids. The ends were cut back, 4 bases at V and 2 bases at J, with 12 bases in the middle. CDR1 is MGHDK, CDR2 SYGVNS, per germline.

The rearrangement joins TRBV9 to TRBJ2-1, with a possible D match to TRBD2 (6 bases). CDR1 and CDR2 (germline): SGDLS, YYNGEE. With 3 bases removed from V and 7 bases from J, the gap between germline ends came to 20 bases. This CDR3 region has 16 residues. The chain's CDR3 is CASSAPSGGMINEQFF. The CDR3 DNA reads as TGTGCCAGCAGCGCTCCATCCGGCGGGATGATAAATGAGCAGTTCTTC. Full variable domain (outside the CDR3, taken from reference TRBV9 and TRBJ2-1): DSGVTQTPKHLITATGQRVTLRCSPRSGDLSVYWYQQSLDQGLQFLIQYYNGEERAKGNILERFSAQQFPDLHSELNLSSLELGDSALYFCASSAPSGGMINEQFFGPGTRLTVL.

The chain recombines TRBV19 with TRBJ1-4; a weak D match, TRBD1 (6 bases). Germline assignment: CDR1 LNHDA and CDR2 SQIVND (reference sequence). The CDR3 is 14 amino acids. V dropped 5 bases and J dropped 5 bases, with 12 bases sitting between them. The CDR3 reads CASSPGQPNEKLFF. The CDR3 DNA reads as TGTGCCAGTAGTCCGGGACAACCAAATGAAAAACTGTTTTTT.